This T cell receptor (beta chain) comes out of a study of immune evolution from preneoplasia to lung adenocarcinoma (dated by TCRdb to the early 2020s). Turning to the overall study: HLA loss of heterozygosity was seen in approximately 6.7%, 15% and 36% of AIS, MIA and ADC lesions, and in no AAH lesions. The study reported that about 100 samples were used for TCR sequencing. The TCR sequencing data were obtained from 51 patients. Sample size was based on specimen availability rather than a prior power calculation. The overall cohort was made up of fewer than 70 patients with pulmonary nodules who had surgical resection. The immune data were integrated with whole exome sequencing and methylation data obtained from the same cohort of nodules. The study profiled immune contexture across lung adenocarcinoma precursors and invasive adenocarcinoma using immune gene expression, TCR sequencing and multiplex immunofluorescence. Resected precursor lesions (AAH, AIS, MIA) and invasive adenocarcinomas were compared against paired morphologically normal lung tissue. POLYSOLVER was used to infer Class I HLA alleles from exome data, while LOHHLA was used to detect allele-specific HLA loss. Results and caveats for the whole study, not just this receptor: The findings reflected association rather than direct causation, and larger cohorts with long-term follow-up and longitudinal biopsies were considered necessary. Because all patients came from Japan and China, whether the findings apply to Western populations was uncertain. Normal lung had the highest top T cell clone frequencies, which appeared to decline progressively from AAH through AIS, MIA and invasive adenocarcinoma. The highest T cell clonality was observed in KRAS-mutant nodules compared with EGFR-mutant or double wild-type lesions. Clonality was highest in normal lung, while later-stage lesions appeared to have lower clonality but higher T cell density and diversity.

As for this clone: Its binding antigen is unknown. No quality values exist for individual bases; no much larger clone is one base distant.

The patients had resection in Japan or China between 2014 and 2017. Histologic diagnosis of each case was confirmed independently by two lung cancer pathologists on H&E slides. For nucleic acid extraction, premalignant or tumor cells were enriched by macro-dissection following pathologic assessment. FFPE tissue was used for DNA isolation with the AllPrep DNA/RNA FFPE Kit. CDR1 GTSNPN and CDR2 SVGIG are derived from the germline V gene (reference sequence). V is shortened by 2 bases, J by 4 bases, and the region joining them spans 5 bases. The CDR3 covers 11 residues, taking in both the cysteine and the phenylalanine. The only DNA kept is the CDR3, 33 bases in frame from the first base. TCR beta CDR3 regions were sequenced from DNA using the immunoSEQ hsTCRbeta Kit. Per the source publication's procedure: TCR sequencing data were analysed with the ImmunoSEQ Analyzer. T cell clonality was calculated on productive rearrangements as 1 minus Pielou's evenness. T cell diversity was measured with the inverse Simpson index on productive templates. T cell density was defined as TCR beta template counts normalized to usable DNA, with usable DNA estimated by amplifying and sequencing housekeeping genes. TCR metrics were compared across histologic stages using two-sided Kruskal-Wallis tests. TCRdb provides this immuneACCESS table in a form limited to in-frame rearrangements. Some clones are lacking; in checked studies, under half of them reflect an unresolved V gene, and why the rest are absent is not known. V, J and clone size were drawn from that table, and D and trimming were deduced from the DNA. For this sample there are tens of thousands of clones; under 80% appear just once. The ten largest clones add up to 4% to 5% of the sample.

Sequenced sample: FFPE invasive lung adenocarcinoma tissue. The cell subset or site label on this specimen signifies: frankly invasive lung adenocarcinoma (ADC). The chain couples TRBV30 to TRBJ1-1, with the D segment identity uncertain. This TCR derives from a person in their sixties or seventies with lung adenocarcinoma. For the CDR3, the sequence is CAWSSSTEAFF. The DNA sequence follows: TGTGCCTGGAGTTCCAGCACTGAAGCTTTCTTT.